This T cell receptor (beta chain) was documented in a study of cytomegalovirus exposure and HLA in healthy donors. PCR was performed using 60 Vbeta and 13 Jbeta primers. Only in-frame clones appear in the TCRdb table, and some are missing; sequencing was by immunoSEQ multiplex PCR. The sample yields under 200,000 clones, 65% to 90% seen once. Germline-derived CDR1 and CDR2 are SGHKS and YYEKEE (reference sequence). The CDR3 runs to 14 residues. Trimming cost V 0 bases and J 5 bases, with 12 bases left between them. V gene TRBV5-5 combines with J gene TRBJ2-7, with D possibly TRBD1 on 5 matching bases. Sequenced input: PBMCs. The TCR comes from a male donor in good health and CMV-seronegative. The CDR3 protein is CASSLVGLHHEQYF. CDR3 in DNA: TGTGCCAGCAGCTTGGTGGGGCTTCACCACGAGCAGTACTTC.